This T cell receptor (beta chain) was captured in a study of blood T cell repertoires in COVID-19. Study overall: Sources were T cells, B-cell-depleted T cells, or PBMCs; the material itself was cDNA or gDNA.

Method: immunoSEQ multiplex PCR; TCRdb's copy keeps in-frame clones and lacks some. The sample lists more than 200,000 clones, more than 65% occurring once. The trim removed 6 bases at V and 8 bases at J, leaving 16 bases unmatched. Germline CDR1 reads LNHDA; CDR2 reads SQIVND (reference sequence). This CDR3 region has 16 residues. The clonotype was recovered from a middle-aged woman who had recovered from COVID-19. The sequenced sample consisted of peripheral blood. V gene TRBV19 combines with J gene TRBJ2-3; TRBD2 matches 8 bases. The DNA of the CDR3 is TGTGCCAGTAGCCGTTCTGCCGGGGGGGATGTGAGTACGCAGTATTTT. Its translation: CASSRSAGGDVSTQYF.